The source of this T cell receptor beta chain is a study of T cell responses to AZD1222 COVID-19 vaccine. Sequenced by immunoSEQ multiplex PCR; TCRdb stores in-frame clones only, minus some. The sample yields 120,000 to 150,000 clones, approximately 85% seen once. Per the germline V gene, CDR1 is LGHDT and CDR2 is YNNKEL (reference sequence). The CDR3 extends over 13 amino acids. The V end was cut by 4 bases, the J end by 0 bases, with 6 bases between. This receptor was identified in an adult in good health. Sequenced material: peripheral blood, taken on day 0 of MenACWY control vaccination. The chain is built from TRBV3-1 (or the pseudogene TRBV3-2) and TRBJ2-5, with a weak D call TRBD2 (5 bases). CDR3 coding DNA: TGTGCCAGCAGCCTACTAGACCAAGAGACCCAGTACTTC. Protein sequence: CASSLLDQETQYF.